This is a list of T cell receptor beta chains from one sample in a study of T cell repertoires in cytomegalovirus infection. No antigen is known for these receptors. MiXCR, applied by TCRdb to the reads, yields one record per CDR3 protein. The sample lists just over 450,000 distinct CDR3 sequences, roughly 42% occurring once. The material was cultured PBMCs, obtained from culture after CMV antigen stimulation. These receptors were taken from a human donor in good health (CMV status not recorded). Some clones in this sample may be carry-over from other donors' samples. Each CDR3 is given with its conserved first and last residue. D genes are given only for firm matches. A row's size may be missing; if present it is once, few, many or a size class.

>-|TRBJ1-3|14|few|TRBV7-2
TGTGCCAGCAGCTTGAAGGGATCAGGAAACACCATATATTTT
CASSLKGSGNTIYF
>-|TRBJ1-3|17|-|TRBV12-3/TRBV12-4
TGTGCCAGCAGTTTAGCTGGGGGATGGAGCTCTGGAAACACCATATATTTT
CASSLAGGWSSGNTIYF
>-|TRBJ2-3|13|-|TRBV12-3/TRBV12-4
TGTGCCAGCAGTTTCACCGCAGGGGCGGCGGAGTATTTT
CASSFTAGAAEYF
>TRBD2|TRBJ2-3|13|-|TRBV20-1
TGCAGTGCTAGCAGCGGGAGCGCAGATACGCAGTATTTT
CSASSGSADTQYF
>TRBD1|TRBJ2-6|15|-|TRBV29-1
TGCAGCGTTGAGAGACAGGGTACCGGGGCCAACGTCCTGACTTTC
CSVERQGTGANVLTF
>-|TRBJ1-5|12|once|TRBV5-5
TGTGCCAGCAGTTCGAACACGGGTCTCCAGCATTTT
CASSSNTGLQHF
>-|TRBJ2-3|12|once|TRBV7-1
TGTGCCAGCACCCCCTCAGCGGATACGCAGTATTTT
CASTPSADTQYF
>-|TRBJ1-1|13|-|TRBV30
TGTGCCTGGAGCACAGGGCTGAACACTGAAGCTTTCTTT
CAWSTGLNTEAFF
>-|TRBJ2-3|16|few|TRBV12-3/TRBV12-4
TGTGCCAGCAGTTTAGGGAATGACGCGGCCTCAGATACGCAGTATTTT
CASSLGNDAASDTQYF
>-|TRBJ2-2|14|many|TRBV7-2
TGTGCCAGCAGCTTGCTAGGGAACACCGGGGAGCTGTTTTTT
CASSLLGNTGELFF
>-|TRBJ1-1|14|-|TRBV7-9
TGTGCCAGCAGCTTAGAGGGGCGGGGGACTGAAGCTTTCTTT
CASSLEGRGTEAFF
>-|TRBJ1-2|12|-|TRBV6-6
TGTGCCACCAGATCGGGGGCGGCTGGCTACACCTTC
CATRSGAAGYTF
>TRBD1|TRBJ2-3|17|few|TRBV7-9
TGTGCCAGCAGCCACTCATTCGGACAGGTTCGCACAGATACGCAGTATTTT
CASSHSFGQVRTDTQYF
>-|TRBJ2-2|11|few|TRBV10-3
TGTGCCATCGGGAGCACCGGGGAGCTGTTTTTT
CAIGSTGELFF
>-|TRBJ2-7|13|-|TRBV7-2
TGTGCCAGCAGCATCAGAGACCTCTACGAGCAGTACTTC
CASSIRDLYEQYF
>-|TRBJ1-1|14|few|TRBV20-1
TGCAGTGCTTATGGGGTTCCAGGGGACACTGAAGCTTTCTTT
CSAYGVPGDTEAFF
>-|TRBJ2-5|11|-|TRBV28
TGTGCCAGCAGTACCCCCGGGACCCAGTACTTC
CASSTPGTQYF
>-|TRBJ2-7|14|-|TRBV7-8
TGTGCCAGCAGCTTAGGAGGGAATCCCTACGAGCAGTACTTC
CASSLGGNPYEQYF
>TRBD2|TRBJ2-1|15|few|TRBV7-2
TGTGCCAGCAGCTTAGCCCCTAGCGGGAGCAATGAGCAGTTCTTC
CASSLAPSGSNEQFF
>TRBD2|TRBJ2-3|14|-|TRBV7-6
TGTGCCAGCAGCTTAGTAGCTAGCGGGGAAACGCAGTATTTT
CASSLVASGETQYF
>-|TRBJ1-2|13|-|TRBV19
TGTGCCAGTAGTATAGAGGGAGTCTCTGGCTACACCTTC
CASSIEGVSGYTF
>-|TRBJ2-5|15|few|TRBV7-2
TGTGCCAGCAGCTTAGACCCCGGCACCCCGGAGACCCAGTACTTC
CASSLDPGTPETQYF
>-|TRBJ1-2|15|-|TRBV19
TGTGCCAGTAGTCTAGGGCCCCGGGACGCCCTCGGCTACACCTTC
CASSLGPRDALGYTF
>-|TRBJ2-7|12|few|TRBV6-2/TRBV6-3
TGTGCCAGCAGGGACACGCGCTACGAGCAGTACTTC
CASRDTRYEQYF
>-|TRBJ2-3|14|-|TRBV6-5
TGTGCCAGCAGTCGCCGGGACAGCACAGATACGCAGTATTTT
CASSRRDSTDTQYF
>TRBD2|TRBJ2-3|16|-|TRBV7-6
TGTGCCAGCGCCCTGGGCACTAGCGGGAGAACAGATACGCAGTATTTT
CASALGTSGRTDTQYF
>-|TRBJ2-2|13|-|TRBV30
TGTGCCTGGATGGGGCAGGGGACCGGGGAGCTGTTTTTT
CAWMGQGTGELFF
>-|TRBJ2-7|14|-|TRBV6-5
TGTGCCAGCATGGAGCAGGTTCTATCCTACGAGCAGTACTTC
CASMEQVLSYEQYF
>-|TRBJ1-2|16|-|TRBV19
TGTGCCAGTAGTATAGATGTCGACAGGTTTAACTATGGCTACACCTTC
CASSIDVDRFNYGYTF
>-|TRBJ2-3|16|-|TRBV7-2
TGTGCCAGCAGCTCTACCCGGGGGGCAGTCACAGATACGCAGTATTTT
CASSSTRGAVTDTQYF
>TRBD2|TRBJ2-7|16|few|TRBV7-2
TGTGCCAGCAGCCCGACTAGCGGGAGACAGGGCTACGAGCAGTACTTC
CASSPTSGRQGYEQYF
>-|TRBJ2-7|14|-|TRBV5-1
TGCGCCAGCAGCTTGGGCCCGTTGGGCGGAGAGCAGTACTTC
CASSLGPLGGEQYF
>-|TRBJ2-7|12|-|TRBV10-2
TGCGCCAGCAGTGAGCCCGCTGACGAGCAGTACTTC
CASSEPADEQYF
>-|TRBJ2-5|15|-|TRBV5-3
TGTGCCAGCAGCTTCTTTGGGGATGTAACAGAGACCCAGTACTTC
CASSFFGDVTETQYF
>-|TRBJ2-1|16|-|TRBV9
TGTGCCAGCAGTCTTAGTGGGCTAGCTGGCTACAATGAGCAGTTCTTC
CASSLSGLAGYNEQFF
>-|TRBJ2-2|12|-|TRBV6-1
TGTGCCAGCAGGGTGTGGACCGGGGAGCTGTTTTTT
CASRVWTGELFF
>TRBD1|TRBJ2-5|18|many|TRBV7-2
TGTGCCAGCAGCCAGGGGCGGGACAGGGCCTATTCCGGGGAGACCCAGTACTTC
CASSQGRDRAYSGETQYF
>-|TRBJ1-4|15|-|TRBV20-1
TGCAGTGCTAGAGACCAGACAGCCGGAAGCGAAAAACTGTTTTTT
CSARDQTAGSEKLFF
>TRBD2|TRBJ2-3|16|-|TRBV20-1
TGCAGTGCTAGAGCGGTAGCGGGGAGCTCCACAGATACGCAGTATTTT
CSARAVAGSSTDTQYF
>TRBD1|TRBJ2-7|15|-|TRBV6-1
TGTGCCAGCAGTGAACGCCCAGGGGGTTTCTACGAGCAGTACTTC
CASSERPGGFYEQYF
>-|TRBJ2-3|17|-|TRBV6-2/TRBV6-3
TGTGCCAGCAGTTACGCCCGTGGCGGGATAAGAACAGATACGCAGTATTTT
CASSYARGGIRTDTQYF
>TRBD1|TRBJ1-2|16|-|TRBV7-2
TGTGCCAGCAGCATCAGGGGGCGCGGGGGCTTTACCGGCTACACCTTC
CASSIRGRGGFTGYTF
>-|TRBJ1-1|14|few|TRBV4-1
TGCGCCAGCAGCCAAACCAGAGTGAACACTGAAGCTTTCTTT
CASSQTRVNTEAFF
>-|TRBJ2-1|17|-|TRBV20-1
TGCAGTGCCCCCCGGCTGGGAGCGAACCCCTCCTACAATGAGCAGTTCTTC
CSAPRLGANPSYNEQFF
>TRBD2|TRBJ2-3|16|-|TRBV28
TGTGCCAGCAGTACCCTAGCGGGGGGATTCACAGATACGCAGTATTTT
CASSTLAGGFTDTQYF
>-|TRBJ1-2|13|-|TRBV6-1
TGTGCCAGCAGGATGGGAACAGGGAGTGGCTACACCTTC
CASRMGTGSGYTF
>TRBD1|TRBJ1-6|14|once|TRBV19
TGTGCCAGTAGTCCAAGGGGGCTCGCGTCACCCCTCCACTTT
CASSPRGLASPLHF
>TRBD1|TRBJ1-2|13|once|TRBV12-3/TRBV12-4
TGTGCCAGCAGACCCGACAGGGCTGGGGGGGACACCTTC
CASRPDRAGGDTF
>-|TRBJ1-4|13|-|TRBV20-1
TGCAGTGCTCGAAGAGAGGCTAATGAAAAACTGTTTTTT
CSARREANEKLFF
>-|TRBJ2-7|15|few|TRBV6-1
TGTGCCAGCAGTGAATCCCCTATAGCTATCGGCGAGCAGTACTTC
CASSESPIAIGEQYF
>-|TRBJ1-1|14|few|TRBV7-2
TGTGCCAGCAGCCGGGGGGGGGGGAACACTGAAGCTTTCTTT
CASSRGGGNTEAFF
>-|TRBJ2-7|14|-|TRBV4-1
TGCGCCAGCACGAGTATCCCCGGGGTACGGGAGCAGTACTTC
CASTSIPGVREQYF
>-|TRBJ1-3|16|-|TRBV7-2
TGTGCCAGCAGCTTGTTGACAGCCTTCTCTGGAAACACCATATATTTT
CASSLLTAFSGNTIYF
>-|TRBJ2-7|18|-|TRBV11-2
TGTGCCAGCAGCTTGACCCTAGGGACTCTCGATTCGACCTACGAGCAGTACTTC
CASSLTLGTLDSTYEQYF
>-|TRBJ2-3|13|once|TRBV12-3/TRBV12-4
TGTGCCAGCTCGGAGGCGGGCACAGATACGCAGTATTTT
CASSEAGTDTQYF
>TRBD1|TRBJ1-2|16|few|TRBV10-3
TGTGCCATCAGTGAGTCCCTAAGGACAGGGGATTATGGCTACACCTTC
CAISESLRTGDYGYTF